These 5 T cell receptor beta chains originate from one sample sequenced in a study of human T cells and chemical hapten exposure. TCRdb analysed the 5' RACE reads with MiXCR anew, one entry per CDR3 protein. The repertoire holds 65,000 to 95,000 distinct CDR3 sequences, with more than 7.5% as singletons. Unfractionated whole blood yielded total RNA. The origin of the receptors is a male donor in good health.

This clonotype turned up a few times. The rearrangement uses TRBV7-9 and TRBJ2-3, with a possible D match to TRBD1 (6 bases). This CDR3 is 17 amino acids long. The germline gives CDR1 SEHNR, CDR2 FQNEAQ (reference sequence). Trimming cost V 4 bases and J 0 bases, with 17 bases left between them. As DNA, the CDR3 is TGTGCCAGCAGCTGGGGGCAACGAGCGGAGAGCACAGATACGCAGTATTTT. Its protein is CASSWGQRAESTDTQYF.

This chain joins TRBV7-8 and TRBJ2-4, with TRBD1 as a possible D gene (5 bases). CDR1 and CDR2 (germline): SGHVS, FQNEAQ. There are 18 residues in the CDR3. V was cut by 2 bases and J by 0 bases, with 17 bases left in between. In nucleotides, the CDR3 is TGTGCCAGCAGCTTAAAGACAGTATCTCGCCTAGCCAAAAACATTCAGTACTTC. Encoded protein: CASSLKTVSRLAKNIQYF.

The CDR3, as DNA: TGTGCCAGCAGTTTTGGCGGGACAGGGGTAAACGAGCAGTACTTC. It encodes CASSFGGTGVNEQYF. The chain combines TRBV27 with TRBJ2-7, with 10 bases aligning to TRBD1. The CDR3 covers 15 residues. Per germline, CDR1 MNHEY and CDR2 SMNVEV (reference sequence). With V trimmed by 3 bases and J by 5 bases, 7 bases remained unmatched.

This clonotype was found many times. This sequence joins TRBV5-1 and TRBJ2-5; no definite D call. The CDR3 contains 16 residues. Trimming took 0 bases from V and 2 from J, leaving 14 bases between them. Germline CDR1 SGHRS, CDR2 YFSETQ. The CDR3 reads CASSLASGRGQETQYF. CDR3 DNA sequence: TGCGCCAGCAGCTTGGCCAGTGGTCGTGGGCAAGAGACCCAGTACTTC.

The rearrangement links TRBV10-3 to TRBJ2-7; TRBD2 matches 9 bases. V gave up 4 bases and J gave up 4 bases; unmatched junction bases: 5. Germline V gives CDR1 ENHRY, CDR2 SYGVKD. This CDR3 region has 14 residues. The CDR3: CAISGTSEGYEQYF. CDR3 in DNA: TGTGCCATCAGTGGGACTAGCGAAGGATACGAGCAGTACTTC.